This T cell receptor (beta chain) was obtained from a study of T cell responses to AZD1222 COVID-19 vaccine. Profiling relied on immunoSEQ multiplex PCR, and the TCRdb table lists in-frame clones only, not all of them. The table shows over 120,000 clones, with roughly 92% occurring only once. Germline CDR1 and CDR2: SGHNT and YYREEE (reference sequence). The CDR3 has 15 amino acids. Losses at the gene ends were 4 bases for V and 8 bases for J; bases not matched to a gene: 11. This specimen was peripheral blood, taken on day 0 of AZD1222 vaccination. The chain employs TRBV5-4 and TRBJ2-1, with TRBD1 identical over 8 bases. The source of this sequence is an adult in good health. Written as DNA, the CDR3 is TGTGCCAGCAGCCGAGGACAGGGACCTACTGATGAGCAGTTCTTC. It is translated as CASSRGQGPTDEQFF.